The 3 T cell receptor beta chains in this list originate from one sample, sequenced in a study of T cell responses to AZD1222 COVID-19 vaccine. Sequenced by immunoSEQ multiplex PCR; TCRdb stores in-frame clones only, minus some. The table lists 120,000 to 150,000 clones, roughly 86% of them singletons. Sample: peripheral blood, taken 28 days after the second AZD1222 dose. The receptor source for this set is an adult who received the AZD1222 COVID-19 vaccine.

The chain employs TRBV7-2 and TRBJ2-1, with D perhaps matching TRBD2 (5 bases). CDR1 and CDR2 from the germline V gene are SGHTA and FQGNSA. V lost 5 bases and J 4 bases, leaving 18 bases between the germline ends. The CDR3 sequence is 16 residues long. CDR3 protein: CASSPAGGTIYNEQFF. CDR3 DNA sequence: TGTGCCAGCAGCCCCGCGGGCGGTACTATTTACAATGAGCAGTTCTTC.

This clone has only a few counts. CDR3 loop: CASSGQGIYEQYF. The CDR3 DNA is TGTGCCAGCAGCGGCCAGGGTATCTACGAGCAGTACTTC. This sequence joins TRBV3-1 (or the pseudogene TRBV3-2) and TRBJ2-7, with D possibly being TRBD1 (5 bases). The V end lost 5 bases, the J end lost 3 bases, and 11 bases lay between the germline ends. The CDR3 consists of 13 residues. CDR1 LGHDT and CDR2 YNNKEL come from the germline V gene (reference sequence).

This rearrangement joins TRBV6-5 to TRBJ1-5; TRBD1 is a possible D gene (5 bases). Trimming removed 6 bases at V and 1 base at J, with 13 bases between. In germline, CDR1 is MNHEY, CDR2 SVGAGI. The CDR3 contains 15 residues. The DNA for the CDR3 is TGTGCCAGCAGCGCTCAGGGAAGGAGCAATCAGCCCCAGCATTTT. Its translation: CASSAQGRSNQPQHF.